This T cell receptor (beta chain) was observed in a study of T cells of healthy individuals listed by TCRdb under 2018. The CDR3 covers 16 residues, taking in both the cysteine and the phenylalanine. Kept here is only the CDR3 DNA, which spans 48 bases and is read in frame from base 1. From a lookup of the germline V gene, CDR1 and CDR2 are MGHRA and YSYEKL. The trim is 1 base for V and 2 bases for J, with a gap of 11 bases between the germline ends. Libraries were made using 5' RACE. Instrument on record: Illumina MiSeq. The public reads were reanalyzed by TCRdb: fastp trimming at Q25, MiXCR alignment, in-frame beta chains only. Merged by CDR3 protein, the rows form single entries marked with the most common genes and DNA. Recorded for this sample are around 98,000 distinct CDR3 sequences; around 17% of them occurred a single time. Roughly 6.2% of the sample is held by the ten biggest clonotypes. For this clonotype: No cognate antigen has been identified for it. No base qualities exist here, and no much larger clone lies one base off it.

The rearranged segments are TRBV4-1 and TRBJ2-2; the D gene is unclear. This clonotype originated in a human donor in good health. CDR3 sequence: CASSQVNTANTGELFF. The nucleotide sequence is TGCGCCAGCAGCCAAGTTAATACAGCCAACACCGGGGAGCTGTTTTTT.